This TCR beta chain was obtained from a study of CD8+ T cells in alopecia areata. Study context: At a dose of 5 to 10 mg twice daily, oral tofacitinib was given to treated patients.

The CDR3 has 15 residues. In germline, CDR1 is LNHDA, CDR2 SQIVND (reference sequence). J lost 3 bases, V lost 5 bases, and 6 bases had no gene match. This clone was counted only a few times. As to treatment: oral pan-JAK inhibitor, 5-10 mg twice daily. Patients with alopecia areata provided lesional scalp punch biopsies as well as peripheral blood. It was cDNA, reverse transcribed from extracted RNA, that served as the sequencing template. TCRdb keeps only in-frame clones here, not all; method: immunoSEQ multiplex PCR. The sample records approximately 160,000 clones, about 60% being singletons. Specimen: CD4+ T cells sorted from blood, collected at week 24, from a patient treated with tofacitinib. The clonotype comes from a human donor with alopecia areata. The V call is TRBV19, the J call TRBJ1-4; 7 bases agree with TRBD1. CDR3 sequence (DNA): TGTGCCAGTAGTCTCGGGACAGTAGCTAATGAAAAACTGTTTTTT. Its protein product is CASSLGTVANEKLFF.